These T cell receptor beta chains were read from a single sample in a study of PD-L1 blockade in urothelial cancer. Libraries were prepared by immunoSEQ multiplex PCR; TCRdb keeps only in-frame clonotypes and omits some of them. The sample has about 44,000 clones; about 89% are singletons. Sequencing used PBMCs, obtained around atezolizumab (anti-PD-L1) treatment. These receptors all stem from a man aged 65 to 85 with urothelial cancer. Both conserved end residues are part of each CDR3. The order of the fields is D gene, J gene, V gene, clone size, CDR3 DNA, CDR3 protein. A D gene is named only where the DNA matches it firmly. Clone size is not always given. Where it is, it says once, few, many or a class for expanded clones.

>TRBD1|TRBJ1-5|TRBV29-1|NA
TGCAGCGTTGTTGACAGGGGGAGCAATCAGCCCCAGCATTTT
CSVVDRGSNQPQHF
>NA|TRBJ2-7|TRBV9|NA
TGTGCCAGCAGCGAGACAGGGAGGCCCTACGAGCAGTACTTC
CASSETGRPYEQYF
>TRBD1|TRBJ1-1|TRBV7-2|NA
TGTGCCAGCGCACCCCTGGGACAGTTGAACACTGAAGCTTTCTTT
CASAPLGQLNTEAFF
>TRBD1|TRBJ2-5|TRBV19|few
TGTGCCAGTAGTGCCGGACAGGGAGGGACCCAGTACTTC
CASSAGQGGTQYF
>NA|TRBJ2-3|TRBV5-4|once
TGTGCCAGCAGCTTAAAGACCGACTACACAGATACGCAGTATTTT
CASSLKTDYTDTQYF
>NA|TRBJ2-2|TRBV5-1|NA
TGCGCCAGCAGCTTGGTAGTAGAAAACACCGGGGAGCTGTTTTTT
CASSLVVENTGELFF
>NA|TRBJ2-3|TRBV5-1|NA
TGCGCCAGCAGCTCGTTGAGCACAGATACGCAGTATTTT
CASSSLSTDTQYF
>TRBD2|TRBJ2-7|TRBV4-2|NA
TGTGCCAGCAGCCCGACGACGGGGGGTGTTGGGGAGCAGTACTTC
CASSPTTGGVGEQYF
>NA|TRBJ2-1|TRBV6-4|NA
TGTGCCAGCTCCCCGGGGGATGGCGATCCCTACAATGAGCAGTTCTTC
CASSPGDGDPYNEQFF
>NA|TRBJ2-7|TRBV2|NA
TGTGCCAGCAGTGAGTTCCGGGCCTACGAGCAGTACTTC
CASSEFRAYEQYF
>TRBD1|TRBJ2-1|TRBV28|NA
TGTGCCAGCACCCCAGGGGACAGACCATACAATGAGCAGTTCTTC
CASTPGDRPYNEQFF
>NA|TRBJ1-5|TRBV7-9|NA
TGTGCCAGCAGCCCTGGGCAGGGATCGGATCAGCCCCAGCATTTT
CASSPGQGSDQPQHF
>NA|TRBJ2-7|TRBV14|NA
TGTGCCAGCAGCCAAGGAGGGTCCCCTGTGAAGCAGTACTTC
CASSQGGSPVKQYF
>TRBD2|TRBJ2-7|TRBV4-1|few
TGCGCCAGCAGCCCAGAGGCACTAGCGGCCTACGAGCAGTACTTC
CASSPEALAAYEQYF
>TRBD2|TRBJ2-6|TRBV6-4|NA
TGTGCCAGCAGTGACTCGCGGGAGGGCTCTGGGGCCAACGTCCTGACTTTC
CASSDSREGSGANVLTF
>NA|TRBJ1-1|TRBV6-1|NA
TGTGCCAGCAGTGAAGGCATACTATGGGAAGCTTTCTTT
CASSEGILWEAFF
>TRBD2|TRBJ2-5|TRBV5-1|NA
TGCGCCAGCAGCTTAGGGCTAGCGGGAGAGGCGGCCCAGTACTTC
CASSLGLAGEAAQYF
>TRBD1|TRBJ1-1|TRBV4-2|NA
TGTGCCAGCAGCCCGGGGACAGATAACACTGAAGCTTTCTTT
CASSPGTDNTEAFF
>NA|TRBJ2-7|TRBV28|NA
TGTGCCAGCAATTGGGGGGGCGGGGGCTACGAGCAGTACTTC
CASNWGGGGYEQYF
>NA|TRBJ2-7|TRBV5-1|NA
TGCGCCAGCACGGCGGGACGCACGACCTACGAGCAGTACTTC
CASTAGRTTYEQYF
>TRBD1|TRBJ2-1|TRBV27|once
TGTGCCAGCAGTTCTACCGGGACAGGCTTTGGTGAGCAGTTCTTC
CASSSTGTGFGEQFF
>NA|TRBJ1-1|TRBV19|NA
TGTGCCAGTAGTACTCAGAGGGAAGGAAGTTTCTTT
CASSTQREGSFF
>NA|TRBJ2-2|TRBV6-5|NA
TGTGCCAGCATGAGGGATACCGGGGAGCTGTTTTTT
CASMRDTGELFF
>TRBD2|TRBJ2-3|TRBV7-6|NA
TGTGCCAGCAGCCTCATAGCGGGAGCCTCGACAGATACGCAGTATTTT
CASSLIAGASTDTQYF
>TRBD1|TRBJ1-4|TRBV5-1|NA
TGCGCCAGCAGCAAACGGGACAGCCAAACAACTAATGAAAAACTGTTTTTT
CASSKRDSQTTNEKLFF
>NA|TRBJ2-1|TRBV10-2|NA
TGCGCCAGCATGAGCGGACAGCTCTACAATGAGCAGTTCTTC
CASMSGQLYNEQFF
>NA|TRBJ1-1|TRBV5-1|once
TGCGCCAGCAGCTTTCAGGGGAACACTGAAGCTTTCTTT
CASSFQGNTEAFF
>NA|TRBJ1-4|TRBV4-1|once
TGCGCCAGCAGCCAAGCGCCGGTCAATAATGAAAAACTGTTTTTT
CASSQAPVNNEKLFF
>NA|TRBJ1-5|TRBV19|NA
TGTGCCATCTCAGGGAGGGGACCTCAGCTCCAGCATTTT
CAISGRGPQLQHF
>NA|TRBJ1-1|TRBV14|NA
TGTGCCAGCAGCCACAACATTAAGGGGGCTGAAGCTTTCTTT
CASSHNIKGAEAFF
>TRBD1|TRBJ1-1|TRBV10-1|NA
TGCGCCAGCAGTCGCACCACAGGGGGCTGGACTGAAGCTTTCTTT
CASSRTTGGWTEAFF
>TRBD1|TRBJ1-2|TRBV5-1|NA
TGCGCCAGCAGCAGAGAGGGACAGAGCTATGGCTACACCTTC
CASSREGQSYGYTF
>TRBD1|TRBJ1-2|TRBV27|NA
TGTGCCAGCAGTTTATCTAGGCCCTCGGGACAGGGGGGTGGCTACACCTTC
CASSLSRPSGQGGGYTF
>NA|TRBJ2-1|TRBV5-1|NA
TGCGCCAGCAGCTTTGAGGCGAATTACAATGAGCAGTTCTTC
CASSFEANYNEQFF
>NA|TRBJ2-3|TRBV5-4|NA
TGTGCCAGCAGCTTGACTAGCACAGATACGCAGTATTTT
CASSLTSTDTQYF
>TRBD1|TRBJ2-1|TRBV5-1|NA
TGCGCCAGCAGCCCCTCCGGGACAGACTACAATGAGCAGTTCTTC
CASSPSGTDYNEQFF
>NA|TRBJ1-1|TRBV6-1|NA
TGTGCCACCCAGTGGGGGACACAAGGGCTCGGAGCTTTCTTT
CATQWGTQGLGAFF